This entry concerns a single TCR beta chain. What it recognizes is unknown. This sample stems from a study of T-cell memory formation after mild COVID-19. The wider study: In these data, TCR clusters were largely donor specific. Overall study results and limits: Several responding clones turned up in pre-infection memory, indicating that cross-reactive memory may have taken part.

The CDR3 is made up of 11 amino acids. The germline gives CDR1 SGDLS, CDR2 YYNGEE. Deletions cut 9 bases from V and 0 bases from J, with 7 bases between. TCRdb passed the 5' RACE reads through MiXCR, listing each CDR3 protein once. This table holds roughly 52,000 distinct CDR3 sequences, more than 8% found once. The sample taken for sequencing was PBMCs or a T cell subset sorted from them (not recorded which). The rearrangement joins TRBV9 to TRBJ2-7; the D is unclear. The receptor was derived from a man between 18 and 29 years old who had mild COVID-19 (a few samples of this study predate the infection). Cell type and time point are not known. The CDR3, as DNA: TGTGCCACTGTCTTCTCCTACGAGCAGTACTTC. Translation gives CATVFSYEQYF.